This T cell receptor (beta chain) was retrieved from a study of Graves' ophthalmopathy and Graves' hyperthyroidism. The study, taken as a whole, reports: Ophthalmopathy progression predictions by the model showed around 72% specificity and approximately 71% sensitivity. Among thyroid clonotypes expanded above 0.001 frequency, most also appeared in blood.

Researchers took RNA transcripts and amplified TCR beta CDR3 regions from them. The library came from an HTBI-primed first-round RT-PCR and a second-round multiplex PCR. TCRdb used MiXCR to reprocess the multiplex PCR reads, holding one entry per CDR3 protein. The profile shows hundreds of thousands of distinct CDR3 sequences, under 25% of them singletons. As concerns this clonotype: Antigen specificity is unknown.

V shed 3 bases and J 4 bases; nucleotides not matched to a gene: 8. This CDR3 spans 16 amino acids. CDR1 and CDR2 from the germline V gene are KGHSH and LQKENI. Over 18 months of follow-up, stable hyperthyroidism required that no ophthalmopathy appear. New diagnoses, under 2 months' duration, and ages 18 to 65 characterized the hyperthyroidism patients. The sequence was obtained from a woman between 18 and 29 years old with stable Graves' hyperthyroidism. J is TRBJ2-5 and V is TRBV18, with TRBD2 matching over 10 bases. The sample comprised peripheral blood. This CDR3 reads CASSPTASGSRETQYF. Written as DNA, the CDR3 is TGTGCCAGCTCACCGACCGCTAGCGGGAGTCGAGAGACCCAGTACTTC.